Below are 32 T cell receptor beta chains sequenced from a single sample in a study of T cells in Graves' hyperthyroidism and ophthalmopathy. The investigators amplified TCR beta CDR3 regions from RNA transcripts. First-round RT-PCR of the TCR CDR3 relied on the HTBI primer set. MiXCR, applied by TCRdb to the multiplex PCR reads, yields one record per CDR3 protein. The data hold about 300,000 distinct CDR3 sequences, with around 15% observed a single time. The sequenced material came from blood. All receptors derive from a woman aged 40 to 55 with Graves' hyperthyroidism.

The chain joins TRBV28 to TRBJ2-5; 8 nucleotides agree with TRBD1. CDR1 and CDR2 (germline): MDHEN, SYDVKM. The CDR3 is made up of 14 amino acids. V lost 6 bases to trimming and J lost 5 bases; unmatched junction nucleotides: 8. The CDR3 DNA follows: TGTGCCAGCAGACTTCGACAGGGGTATGAGACCCAGTACTTC. Translation gives CASRLRQGYETQYF.

This clonotype was counted only a few times. This chain links TRBV20-1 with TRBJ2-1, with 11 bases matching TRBD2. The CDR3 spans 18 residues. Germline V CDR1 and CDR2: DFQATT, SNEGSKA (reference sequence). The ends lost 1 base at V and 1 base at J; junction bases unmatched: 9. The CDR3 DNA sequence: TGCAGTGCTAGAGTTCCTAGCGGGAGGCGAATTTCCTACAATGAGCAGTTCTTC. Translating it yields CSARVPSGRRISYNEQFF.

This clonotype was detected many times. The V gene is TRBV6-1, the J gene TRBJ2-1; D not resolved. The CDR3 has 13 residues. V dropped 0 bases and J dropped 9 bases, with 9 bases sitting between them. Germline V gene lookup returns CDR1 MNHNS and CDR2 SASEGT. CDR3 loop: CASSEAESGEQFF. Written as DNA, the CDR3 is TGTGCCAGCAGTGAAGCGGAGTCCGGTGAGCAGTTCTTC.

This clonotype has a count of ten or more. This sequence joins TRBV20-1 and TRBJ1-5, with D perhaps TRBD1 (6 bases). Germline loops: CDR1 DFQATT, CDR2 SNEGSKA (reference sequence). The CDR3 extends over 15 amino acids. The V gene lost 0 bases and the J gene lost 2 bases, with 11 bases spanning the gap. In nucleotides, the CDR3 is TGCAGTGCTAGAGATAGAGCAGGGGGCAATCAGCCCCAGCATTTT. It is translated as CSARDRAGGNQPQHF.

This clonotype was recorded at least ten times. This rearrangement joins TRBV3-1 to TRBJ1-2, with a tentative D call TRBD1 (5 bases). Germline assignment: CDR1 LGHDT and CDR2 YNNKEL (reference sequence). This CDR3 is 15 amino acids long. Between the trimmed V and J ends, which lost 4 bases and 4 bases, there was a span of 16 bases. The DNA for the CDR3 is TGTGCCAGCAGCCTCCGGGACGTTAATTCCTATGGCTACACCTTC. This encodes CASSLRDVNSYGYTF. Complete variable domain (other parts from reference TRBV3-1 and TRBJ1-2): DTAVSQTPKYLVTQMGNDKSIKCEQNLGHDTMYWYKQDSKKFLKIMFSYNNKELIINETVPNRFSPKSPDKAHLNLHINSLELGDSAVYFCASSLRDVNSYGYTFGSGTRLTVV.

In this sample, this clonotype turned up many times. The rearrangement links TRBV2 to TRBJ2-7; perhaps TRBD1 as D (6 bases). In germline, CDR1 is SNHLY, CDR2 FYNNEI. V was pared by 7 bases and J by 2 bases, with 21 bases between. This CDR3 has 16 residues. In DNA, the CDR3 is TGTGCCAGCACCCCGGGCCGTCCCAGGGGACCCTACGAGCAGTACTTC. Protein product: CASTPGRPRGPYEQYF.

The sample holds many counts of this clonotype. The V and J genes are TRBV15 and TRBJ2-3; TRBD1 is a possible D gene (6 bases). Per the germline V gene, CDR1 is LNHNV and CDR2 is YYDKDF (reference sequence). The germline V and J ends were trimmed by 10 bases and 5 bases, with 19 bases remaining between them. The CDR3 consists of 14 residues. Here the CDR3 reads CASSEITRGDTQYF. Here the CDR3 DNA reads TGTGCCAGTAGTGAGATTACCAGGGGAGATACGCAGTATTTT.

Ten or more counts support this clonotype. The V gene is TRBV14, the J gene TRBJ1-1, with a weak D call TRBD1 (5 bases). CDR3 length: 13 amino acids. V lost 5 bases and J lost 1, with 8 bases in between. Germline values: CDR1 SGHDN, CDR2 FVKESK. CDR3 protein: CASSTQGNTEAFF. In nucleotides, the CDR3 is TGTGCCAGCAGCACCCAGGGGAACACTGAAGCTTTCTTT.

In its sample, this clonotype was seen many times. The chain links TRBV13 to TRBJ2-7; TRBD2 agrees at 8 bases. The CDR3 has 14 amino acids. Germline lookup yields CDR1 PRHDT and CDR2 FYEKMQ (reference sequence). The junction had 7 bases not matched to a gene; V was cut back by 5 bases and J by 4 bases. CDR3 protein: CASSLSGIAYEQYF. In DNA, the CDR3 is TGTGCCAGCAGCCTTAGCGGGATTGCGTACGAGCAGTACTTC. Supplemented by reference TRBV13 and TRBJ2-7, the full variable domain reads AAGVIQSPRHLIKEKRETATLKCYPIPRHDTVYWYQQGPGQDPQFLISFYEKMQSDKGSIPDRFSAQQFSDYHSELNMSSLELGDSALYFCASSLSGIAYEQYFGPGTRLTVT.

This clonotype was seen ten or more times. This chain joins TRBV9 and TRBJ2-1, with D tentatively TRBD2 (6 bases). This CDR3 contains 15 residues. Trimming stripped 2 bases from V and 4 bases from J, with 13 bases between. Germline CDR1 is SGDLS and CDR2 is YYNGEE. CDR3 nucleotide sequence: TGTGCCAGCAGCGTCCTAGCGACTCCATACAATGAGCAGTTCTTC. It encodes CASSVLATPYNEQFF. The full variable domain, rest sourced from reference TRBV9 and TRBJ2-1, is DSGVTQTPKHLITATGQRVTLRCSPRSGDLSVYWYQQSLDQGLQFLIQYYNGEERAKGNILERFSAQQFPDLHSELNLSSLELGDSALYFCASSVLATPYNEQFFGPGTRLTVL.

The chain joins TRBV5-1 to TRBJ1-6; the match to TRBD1 covers 7 bases. V shed 4 bases and J 8 bases; nucleotides not matched to a gene: 6. The length of the CDR3 is 14 residues. Germline V gene data show CDR1 as SGHRS and CDR2 as YFSETQ. The CDR3 spells CASSPGDSYSPLHF. The CDR3 DNA follows: TGCGCCAGCAGCCCAGGGGACAGTTATTCACCCCTCCACTTT.

This clonotype showed up many times. The V and J genes are TRBV6-1 and TRBJ2-5; D could derive from TRBD1 or TRBD2 (5 bases each). The CDR3 has 14 amino acids. CDR1 and CDR2 from the germline V gene are MNHNS and SASEGT. Trimming removed 4 bases from V and 5 bases from J, with 14 bases in between. This CDR3 is CASSGADWGETQYF. CDR3 in DNA: TGTGCCAGCAGTGGAGCGGACTGGGGGGAGACCCAGTACTTC.

The table lists this clonotype with many counts. This chain connects TRBV10-3 to TRBJ1-5; TRBD1 agrees at 7 bases. The length of the CDR3 is 15 residues. J was trimmed by 7 bases and V by 3 bases; bases with no gene match: 9. Germline assignment: CDR1 ENHRY and CDR2 SYGVKD. This CDR3 is CAISEGGREGQPQHF. CDR3 DNA: TGTGCCATCAGTGAAGGGGGCAGGGAGGGCCAGCCCCAGCATTTT.

This clonotype was counted many times. This chain connects TRBV12-3 or TRBV12-4 to TRBJ1-1, with D maybe TRBD1 (5 bases). The CDR3 is made up of 10 amino acids. Trimming stripped 4 bases from V and 10 bases from J, with 7 bases between. Here the CDR3 reads CASSSGVAFF. The CDR3 DNA follows: TGTGCCAGCAGTTCGGGGGTAGCTTTCTTT.

The J gene is TRBJ2-7, the V gene TRBV7-9, with TRBD1 as a possible D gene (5 bases). The germline V gene encodes CDR1 SEHNR and CDR2 FQNEAQ (reference sequence). V lost 9 bases and J lost 0, with 18 bases in between. The CDR3 consists of 15 residues. The CDR3, as DNA: TGTGCCAGGAGAGGAGTTGGCAGGGCCTCCTACGAGCAGTACTTC. Protein sequence: CARRGVGRASYEQYF.

The gene calls are TRBV19 and TRBJ2-5; D is unresolved. Trimming shortened V by 5 bases and J by 4 bases, and 11 bases separated the two germline ends. CDR3 length: 13 amino acids. Germline assignment: CDR1 LNHDA and CDR2 SQIVND (reference sequence). CDR3 nucleotides: TGTGCCAGTAGTCAGCGACCGAGAGAGACCCAGTACTTC. It encodes CASSQRPRETQYF.

Notes on this clonotype: This may stem from a read error, because a much larger clone lies one nucleotide away. The chain uses TRBV19 and TRBJ2-2, with D possibly TRBD1 on 5 matching bases. CDR1 is LNHDA, CDR2 SQIVND, per germline (reference sequence). V lost 5 bases and J lost 1, with 14 bases in between. This CDR3 has 16 residues. CDR3 bases: TGTGCCAGTAGTGGGAACAGGAAAAGGAACACCGGGGAGCTGTTTTTT. This encodes CASSGNRKRNTGELFF. Combining the CDR3 with reference TRBV19 and TRBJ2-2 gives the whole variable domain DGGITQSPKYLFRKEGQNVTLSCEQNLNHDAMYWYRQDPGQGLRLIYYSQIVNDFQKGDIAEGYSVSREKKESFPLTVTSAQKNPTAFYLCASSGNRKRNTGELFFGEGSRLTVL.

This clonotype was recorded many times. V gene TRBV19 combines with J gene TRBJ1-5; no clear D. This CDR3 has 16 residues. CDR1 is LNHDA and CDR2 is SQIVND in the germline V gene (reference sequence). The V and J ends lost 5 bases and 0 bases respectively, with 14 bases between them. As DNA, the CDR3 is TGTGCCAGTAGTCCCCTCGGGAGTTATAGCAATCAGCCCCAGCATTTT. As protein: CASSPLGSYSNQPQHF.

The rearrangement joins TRBV12-3 or TRBV12-4 to TRBJ2-6; D ambiguous. The CDR3 is 15 amino acids. V shed 2 bases and J shed 4 bases, with 9 bases lying between them. The CDR3 nucleotides read TGTGCCAGCAGTTTAATAGGGAACGGGGCCAACGTCCTGACTTTC. Protein: CASSLIGNGANVLTF.

The table lists this clonotype with many counts. The V gene is TRBV7-2, the J gene TRBJ2-3; no firm D call. CDR1 and CDR2 (germline): SGHTA, FQGNSA. CDR3 length: 14 residues. The germline V and J ends were trimmed by 3 bases and 1 base, with 8 bases remaining between them. The CDR3 spells CASSFVGGTDTQYF. CDR3 DNA: TGTGCCAGCAGCTTTGTTGGTGGCACAGATACGCAGTATTTT.

This clonotype was counted many times. V gene TRBV9 combines with J gene TRBJ1-1, with 9 bases lining up with TRBD1. This CDR3 contains 16 residues. Germline V gene lookup returns CDR1 SGDLS and CDR2 YYNGEE. The trim removed 4 bases at V and 5 bases at J, leaving 12 bases unmatched. The CDR3 loop is CASSRTGGAFTTEAFF. CDR3 DNA: TGTGCCAGCAGCCGTACAGGGGGCGCGTTTACGACTGAAGCTTTCTTT.

This clonotype was seen more than once but under ten times. J is TRBJ1-2 and V is TRBV7-9; D not resolved. This CDR3 comprises 14 residues. CDR1 and CDR2 (germline): SEHNR, FQNEAQ (reference sequence). V gave up 5 bases and J gave up 5 bases, with 15 bases separating them. DNA of the CDR3: TGTGCCAGCAGCCAAGATGCCAGTGGGTATGGCTACACCTTC. Encoded protein: CASSQDASGYGYTF.

This clonotype was found a few times. CDR3: CASSPVARGGPPSPLHF. DNA of the CDR3: TGTGCCAGTAGCCCCGTCGCCAGGGGCGGACCACCTTCACCCCTCCACTTT. The chain carries TRBV19 and TRBJ1-6; TRBD1 is a possible D gene (6 bases). V lost 6 bases and J 9 bases, leaving 24 bases between the germline ends. The CDR3 is 17 amino acids. The germline V gene encodes CDR1 LNHDA and CDR2 SQIVND (reference sequence).

J is TRBJ2-1 and V is TRBV29-1, with 9 positions matching TRBD2. CDR1 is SQVTM and CDR2 is ANQGSEA in the germline V gene. The CDR3 consists of 13 residues. V shed 7 bases and J 3 bases; nucleotides not matched to a gene: 4. Written as DNA, the CDR3 is TGCAGCGCCTCTAGCGGGGTCTACAATGAGCAGTTCTTC. Its protein product is CSASSGVYNEQFF.

This clonotype was counted ten times or more. The gene calls are TRBV6-1 and TRBJ1-1, with D unclear. With 8 bases removed from V and 0 bases from J, the gap between germline ends came to 7 bases. Germline V CDR1 and CDR2: MNHNS, SASEGT. The CDR3 covers 12 residues. The CDR3 here is CASYSLNTEAFF. As DNA, the CDR3 is TGTGCCAGCTATTCACTGAACACTGAAGCTTTCTTT.

This clonotype was picked up a small number of times. The chain carries TRBV9 and TRBJ1-6; D is undetermined. Germline V gives CDR1 SGDLS, CDR2 YYNGEE. Trimming removed 4 bases at V and 14 bases at J, with 19 bases between. This CDR3 spans 14 amino acids. The CDR3 nucleotides read TGTGCCAGCAGCCCCGGGCCGGCGAGCGTGGCCCTCCACTTT. This sequence encodes CASSPGPASVALHF.

This clonotype has more than one count but fewer than ten. This chain joins TRBV6-5 and TRBJ2-3; D call uncertain. CDR1 is MNHEY, CDR2 SVGAGI, per germline. Trimming removed 2 bases at V and 0 bases at J, with 9 bases between. CDR3 length equals 15 residues. The CDR3 here is CASSYGSISTDTQYF. CDR3 DNA: TGTGCCAGCAGTTACGGTTCCATAAGCACAGATACGCAGTATTTT.

This clonotype was recorded many times. Written as DNA, the CDR3 is TGTGCCAGCAGTTCGCCGGGACTACGGGCGTACGAGCAGTACTTC. As protein: CASSSPGLRAYEQYF. The V gene is TRBV7-9, the J gene TRBJ2-7, with TRBD2 matching over 7 bases. The ends lost 6 bases at V and 4 bases at J; junction bases unmatched: 12. The germline V gene encodes CDR1 SEHNR and CDR2 FQNEAQ (reference sequence). The CDR3 covers 15 residues.

In this sample, this clonotype turned up many times. The CDR3 DNA sequence: TGTGCCAGCAGAACCGGGACAAATTCACCCCTCCACTTT. Amino acids: CASRTGTNSPLHF. The chain has TRBV6-1 and TRBJ1-6, with D perhaps TRBD1 (6 bases). This CDR3 is 13 amino acids long. Looked up from germline, CDR1 is MNHNS and CDR2 is SASEGT. Trimming stripped 6 bases from V and 7 bases from J, with 10 bases between.

V usage is TRBV10-3 and J usage is TRBJ2-2; D may be TRBD1 (6 bases). The germline gives CDR1 ENHRY, CDR2 SYGVKD. The CDR3 is made up of 15 amino acids. The V gene lost 0 bases and the J gene lost 1 base, with 6 bases spanning the gap. CDR3 region: CAISESTGNTGELFF. CDR3 nucleotides: TGTGCCATCAGTGAGTCGACAGGGAACACCGGGGAGCTGTTTTTT.

This clonotype was seen ten or more times. This chain joins TRBV6-1 and TRBJ1-1; the D is unclear. Germline CDR1 reads MNHNS; CDR2 reads SASEGT. Between the trimmed V and J ends, which lost 5 bases and 8 bases, there was a span of 9 bases. CDR3 size: 11 residues. CDR3 region: CASSSVYEAFF. The CDR3 DNA reads as TGTGCCAGCAGTTCGGTCTACGAAGCTTTCTTT.

This clonotype was seen repeatedly, ten times or more. The gene calls are TRBV5-1 and TRBJ2-1; 7 nucleotides line up with TRBD1. V trimming: 4 bases; J trimming: 3 bases; junction bases outside the gene matches: 4. CDR1 is SGHRS and CDR2 is YFSETQ in the germline V gene. The CDR3 length is 14 residues. DNA for the CDR3: TGCGCCAGCAGCCGGGACAGTAACTACAATGAGCAGTTCTTC. Translation: CASSRDSNYNEQFF.